This T cell receptor (beta chain) was observed in a study of OX40 agonist ivuxolimab in advanced cancers. Study-wide context: The dose of intravenous ivuxolimab that patients received every 2 weeks ranged from 0.01 to 10 mg/kg. Earlier treatment with anti-PD-1, anti-PD-L1 or anti-CTLA-4 was permitted, and roughly 40% had received some. Males comprised around 80% of the group, whose mean age was approximately 62 years (range about 23 to 80).

Concerning this clone: The antigen remains unidentified.

Regarding the study as a whole: CD4+ and CD8+ T cells in blood underwent clonal expansion by week 6 at 0.1 to 3.0 mg/kg.

Using immunoSEQ multiplex PCR, the repertoire was profiled, and TCRdb retains in-frame clones only, with some absent. The data contain more than 70,000 clones, about 85% of them seen just once; the ten biggest clones take up 0.5% to 0.6%. The CDR3 totals 13 residues. The junction had 7 bases not matched to a gene; V was cut back by 5 bases and J by 6 bases. The germline V gene has CDR1 MDHEN and CDR2 SYDVKM. Source: CD4+ or CD8+ T cells sorted from blood, taken in a trial of the OX40 agonist ivuxolimab. The genes are TRBV28 and TRBJ2-7; 7 nucleotides match TRBD1. The source of this sequence is an adult with an advanced solid tumor such as melanoma, head and neck, liver or kidney cancer. In DNA form, the CDR3 reads TGTGCCAGCAGTCTACCTACAGGGGTCGAGCAGTACTTC. Its translation is CASSLPTGVEQYF.